This T cell receptor (beta chain) is from a study of T-cell reconstitution after alpha-beta-depleted transplantation in children. Unique molecular identifiers were built into the TCRbeta library. TCRdb ran MiXCR on the PCR reads and lists one entry per CDR3 protein. In the table there are approximately 350,000 distinct CDR3 sequences, 13% of which are singletons. Germline CDR1 reads LNHDA; CDR2 reads SQIVND (reference sequence). The CDR3 extends over 15 amino acids. The V end lost 3 bases, the J end lost 4 bases, and 12 bases lay between the germline ends. The sequence came from a human donor who donated a stem cell graft to a child with Fanconi anemia. The material was PBMCs, obtained from the stem cell graft. The chain carries TRBV19 and TRBJ2-2; D unresolved. The CDR3 is CASSILAASTGELFF. In nucleotides, the CDR3 is TGTGCCAGTAGTATCTTGGCGGCTAGCACCGGGGAGCTGTTTTTT.